Below, 21 T cell receptor beta chains from the same sample are listed, as sequenced in a study of blood T cell repertoires in COVID-19. Repertoires were generated with immunoSEQ multiplex PCR, while TCRdb's copy carries only in-frame clones and drops some. The sample contains 310,000 or so clones, 87% of which appear only once. Material for sequencing was peripheral blood. The receptors here all came from a woman between 50 and 59 years old who had recovered from COVID-19.

This clone was recorded once. This rearrangement joins TRBV3-1 (or the pseudogene TRBV3-2) to TRBJ1-5; perhaps TRBD1 as D (5 bases). The length of the CDR3 is 14 residues. The germline V and J ends were trimmed by 2 bases and 0 bases, with 5 bases remaining between them. Looked up from germline, CDR1 is LGHDT and CDR2 is YNNKEL (reference sequence). Here the CDR3 DNA reads TGTGCCAGCAGCCAACAGGGTAGCAATCAGCCCCAGCATTTT. Its protein product is CASSQQGSNQPQHF.

CDR3 sequence: CASSGTRDSYEQYF. For the CDR3, the DNA is TGTGCCAGCTCCGGGACAAGGGATTCCTACGAGCAGTACTTC. The chain links TRBV18 to TRBJ2-7, with D maybe TRBD1 (6 bases). Trimming pared 6 bases from V and 1 base from J, leaving 13 bases between. The CDR3 sequence is 14 residues long. In germline, CDR1 is KGHSH, CDR2 LQKENI.

The chain couples TRBV12-3 or TRBV12-4 to TRBJ1-5; D not resolved. This CDR3 contains 13 residues. Trimming removed 2 bases from V and 3 bases from J, with 5 bases in between. The CDR3 DNA reads TGTGCCAGCAGTTTACAGGACAATCAGCCCCAGCATTTT. Translated, it gives CASSLQDNQPQHF.

This chain links TRBV5-1 with TRBJ2-1; 11 positions agree with TRBD2. CDR3 length: 14 amino acids. Losses at the gene ends were 7 bases for V and 9 bases for J; bases not matched to a gene: 9. Germline V gene lookup returns CDR1 SGHRS and CDR2 YFSETQ. The CDR3 here is CASALAGGSGEQFF. Here the CDR3 DNA reads TGCGCCAGCGCTTTAGCGGGGGGGAGCGGTGAGCAGTTCTTC.

The V gene is TRBV5-6, the J gene TRBJ1-3, with unresolved D. The germline V and J ends were trimmed by 1 base and 6 bases, with 2 bases remaining between them. From germline, CDR1 is SGHDT and CDR2 YYEEEE. This CDR3 spans 11 amino acids. CDR3 nucleotide sequence: TGTGCCAGCAGCTTGCAAAACACCATATATTTT. This sequence encodes CASSLQNTIYF. The full variable domain, with the rest looked up from reference TRBV5-6 and TRBJ1-3, is DAGVTQSPTHLIKTRGQQVTLRCSPKSGHDTVSWYQQALGQGPQFIFQYYEEEERQRGNFPDRFSGHQFPNYSSELNVNALLLGDSALYLCASSLQNTIYFGEGSWLTVV.

The V gene is TRBV4-3, the J gene TRBJ2-3, with a weak D call TRBD1 (6 bases). The CDR3 totals 15 residues. Trimming took 3 bases from V and 5 from J, leaving 15 bases between them. CDR1 LGHNA and CDR2 YSLEER come from the germline V gene. In DNA form, the CDR3 reads TGCGCCAGCAGCCAGTTGGGGGCCGCTGGAGATACGCAGTATTTT. Encoded protein: CASSQLGAAGDTQYF.

This clone was found once. This chain connects TRBV5-1 to TRBJ1-4; TRBD1 matches 7 bases. The CDR3 has 16 residues. Germline CDR1 is SGHRS and CDR2 is YFSETQ. The V gene end was trimmed by 4 bases and the J gene end by 4 bases; junction bases not matched to a gene: 10. The CDR3 DNA is TGCGCCAGCAGCCCGGGACAGAAGGTCCTTAATGAAAAACTGTTTTTT. Residues: CASSPGQKVLNEKLFF.

The chain has TRBV7-9 and TRBJ1-3; TRBD1 matches at 8 bases. This CDR3 has 18 residues. Germline V gene sequence: CDR1 SEHNR, CDR2 FQNEAQ (reference sequence). J lost 0 bases, V lost 1 base, and 8 bases had no gene match. The CDR3 nucleotides read TGTGCCAGCAGCTTAGGTACCGGGACAGGCCACTCTGGAAACACCATATATTTT. Encoded protein: CASSLGTGTGHSGNTIYF.

V usage is TRBV9 and J usage is TRBJ1-1; no clear D. The CDR3 runs 13 residues. Between the trimmed V and J ends, which lost 0 bases and 5 bases, there was a span of 8 bases. Germline V gene data show CDR1 as SGDLS and CDR2 as YYNGEE. The CDR3 coding sequence is TGTGCCAGCAGCGTAGGGCAGACAACTGAAGCTTTCTTT. It yields the protein CASSVGQTTEAFF.

The J gene is TRBJ1-2, the V gene TRBV28; the match to TRBD1 covers 7 bases. The germline gives CDR1 MDHEN, CDR2 SYDVKM. The ends lost 5 bases at V and 8 bases at J; junction bases unmatched: 8. The CDR3 consists of 13 residues. The CDR3 loop reads CASSDEGARGYTF. For the CDR3, the DNA is TGTGCCAGCAGTGATGAGGGGGCGAGGGGCTACACCTTC.

There are a few counts of this clone. This chain links TRBV9 with TRBJ2-1; a possible D gene is TRBD1 (5 bases). V lost 4 bases, J lost 5 bases, and 19 bases lay in between. The CDR3 consists of 16 residues. Germline lookup yields CDR1 SGDLS and CDR2 YYNGEE. CDR3 in amino acids: CASSPRGVGSDNEQFF. The CDR3 DNA reads as TGTGCCAGCAGCCCTAGGGGCGTTGGCAGCGACAATGAGCAGTTCTTC.

V gene TRBV7-8 combines with J gene TRBJ1-1; 9 nucleotides line up with TRBD1. CDR3 length: 12 amino acids. CDR1 is SGHVS, CDR2 FQNEAQ, per germline. J was trimmed by 7 bases and V by 5 bases; bases with no gene match: 2. In nucleotides, the CDR3 is TGTGCCAGCAGCCCGGACAGGGGTGAAGCTTTCTTT. This encodes CASSPDRGEAFF.

The chain recombines TRBV30 with TRBJ1-3, with 12 bases that match TRBD1. The length of the CDR3 is 14 residues. V lost 8 bases, J lost 1 base, and 3 bases stayed unmatched. Germline-derived CDR1 and CDR2 are GTSNPN and SVGIG (reference sequence). CDR3 coding DNA: TGTGCCCGGGACAGGGGGCAGTCTGGAAACACCATATATTTT. Translating gives CARDRGQSGNTIYF.

The rearrangement uses TRBV5-4 and TRBJ1-4, with D maybe TRBD1 (5 bases). The CDR3 has 13 amino acids. Germline V gene sequence: CDR1 SGHNT, CDR2 YYREEE (reference sequence). V lost 2 bases, J lost 5 bases, and 7 bases lay in between. The CDR3 loop is CASSLRGNEKLFF. The CDR3, as DNA: TGTGCCAGCAGCTTAAGGGGAAATGAAAAACTGTTTTTT.

The rearrangement joins TRBV29-1 to TRBJ2-7, with 10 bases lining up with TRBD1. Germline V lookup: CDR1 SQVTM, CDR2 ANQGSEA. This CDR3 region has 14 residues. V lost 6 bases, J lost 3 bases, and 8 bases stayed unmatched. CDR3 sequence reads: CSVAGTGVFYEQYF. The CDR3 DNA sequence: TGCAGCGTGGCCGGGACAGGGGTATTCTACGAGCAGTACTTC.

The chain couples TRBV7-2 to TRBJ1-6; 8 bases are shared with TRBD1. J gave up 9 bases and V 0 bases, and 4 bases lay outside the gene matches. Germline CDR1 SGHTA, CDR2 FQGNSA. This CDR3 is 15 amino acids long. CDR3 DNA sequence: TGTGCCAGCAGCTTAGCGCAGGGGGCGAGTTCACCCCTCCACTTT. Amino acids: CASSLAQGASSPLHF.

The chain employs TRBV30 and TRBJ1-3; 7 nucleotides align to TRBD1. Germline CDR1 reads GTSNPN; CDR2 reads SVGIG (reference sequence). Unmatched junction bases numbered 12, after V lost 2 bases and J lost 2 bases. CDR3 length equals 17 residues. This CDR3 is CAWSNKGGSGTGNTIYF. CDR3 DNA sequence: TGTGCCTGGAGTAACAAAGGGGGCTCCGGGACTGGAAACACCATATATTTT.

The V call is TRBV6-2 or TRBV6-3, the J call TRBJ1-1; 9 bases are shared with TRBD1. With 5 bases clipped from V and 6 bases from J, the junction kept 13 bases outside the gene matches. The germline V gene encodes CDR1 MNHEY and CDR2 SVGEGT. CDR3 length: 16 residues. This chain's CDR3 is CASSATATGGMAEAFF. In nucleotides, the CDR3 is TGTGCCAGCAGTGCCACCGCGACAGGGGGAATGGCTGAAGCTTTCTTT.

The chain joins TRBV10-3 to TRBJ2-1, with 7 bases identical to TRBD1. CDR1 ENHRY and CDR2 SYGVKD come from the germline V gene. The CDR3 has 13 residues. Losses at the gene ends were 6 bases for V and 6 bases for J; bases not matched to a gene: 5. CDR3 nucleotides: TGTGCCATCAGAACGACAGGGATCAATGAGCAGTTCTTC. Its translation: CAIRTTGINEQFF.

The genes are TRBV5-1 and TRBJ2-1; D perhaps matches TRBD2 (6 bases). This CDR3 spans 19 amino acids. The V gene lost 4 bases and the J gene lost 0 bases, with 23 bases spanning the gap. The germline V gene encodes CDR1 SGHRS and CDR2 YFSETQ. DNA of the CDR3: TGCGCCAGCAGCGTCACAGACAATCCATCGGGAGACTCCTACAATGAGCAGTTCTTC. Its protein is CASSVTDNPSGDSYNEQFF.

The chain carries TRBV5-1 and TRBJ2-1; 15 nucleotides agree with TRBD2. The CDR3 totals 17 residues. V gave up 7 bases and J gave up 4 bases; unmatched junction bases: 9. Germline assignment: CDR1 SGHRS and CDR2 YFSETQ. CDR3 residues: CASSGLAGGSGYNEQFF. CDR3 nucleotide sequence: TGCGCCAGCTCGGGACTAGCGGGAGGATCTGGGTACAATGAGCAGTTCTTC.